This T cell receptor (beta chain) was documented in a study of blood T cell repertoires in COVID-19. Background on the study: From the United States, Italy and Spain came samples of acute and convalescent COVID-19. Sources were T cells, B-cell-depleted T cells, or PBMCs; the material itself was cDNA or gDNA.

Authors' analysis steps: Estimates of nucleated cell counts were drawn from the amplification of reference gene primers. Method: immunoSEQ multiplex PCR; TCRdb's copy keeps in-frame clones and lacks some. For V, J and clone size, that table is used; D and trimming come from the DNA. The data contain 61,000 or so clones, under 85% of them seen just once; the ten biggest clones take up less than 7%. The germline V gene has CDR1 MRHNA and CDR2 SNTAGT. This CDR3 is 14 amino acids long. The ends lost 5 bases at V and 8 bases at J; junction bases unmatched: 9. The TCR was taken from a woman between 65 and 79 years old with acute or convalescent COVID-19. The J gene is TRBJ2-5, the V gene TRBV6-4, with TRBD2 matching over 9 bases. Sequencing was performed on peripheral blood. CDR3 coding DNA: TGTGCCAGCAGTAAAGAAGCGGGGGGTGAAACCCAGTACTTC. Protein: CASSKEAGGETQYF.